Sequencing of this TCR beta chain was carried out in a study of cytomegalovirus exposure and HLA in healthy donors. Study context: As an earlier analysis found, around 190 million T cells yielded 95 million to 130 million unique TCR beta sequences.

In the PCR, 60 Vbeta and 13 Jbeta primers were used. Generated by immunoSEQ multiplex PCR, the TCRdb table keeps only in-frame clones and is missing some. The data hold some 120,000 clones, with 80% observed a single time. About this clone itself: Its matching antigen is unknown.

General study points: Indistinguishable V segments such as TRBV6-2 and TRBV6-3 were excluded. It was taken for granted in presence/absence analyses that sequencing depth across donors was roughly uniform. Among CMV-associated TCR beta chains, most appeared HLA-restricted in a later analysis.

Trimming removed 1 base from V and 5 bases from J, with 16 bases in between. The CDR3 consists of 16 residues. Germline CDR1 SGHRS, CDR2 YFSETQ. This sequence originates from a young man in good health and CMV-seropositive. The source material was PBMCs. This chain joins TRBV5-1 and TRBJ2-1; D is perhaps TRBD1 (5 bases). The DNA of the CDR3 is TGCGCCAGCAGCTTGAGGAGTCAGGGTTTTGACAATGAGCAGTTCTTC. This translates into CASSLRSQGFDNEQFF.